This TCR beta chain was identified during a study of blood T cell repertoires in COVID-19. Study-wide background: Acute-phase and convalescent COVID-19 samples originated in the United States, Italy and Spain.

Assay: immunoSEQ multiplex PCR; the TCRdb copy retains only in-frame clones and omits some. The table has 210,000 or so clones, about 84% seen once. From germline, CDR1 is SQVTM and CDR2 ANQGSEA. The CDR3 sequence is 13 residues long. V dropped 2 bases and J dropped 3 bases, with 10 bases sitting between them. Those enrolled, adults aged roughly 18 to 95 years, came from 25 or so US areas. Recovered status applied to Cohort 3 donors who had two consecutive negative PCRs. It also applied to those with clearance or with symptom resolution. Input material: PBMCs or T cells enriched from blood (not recorded which). The chain is built from TRBV29-1 and TRBJ1-2; D is perhaps TRBD1 (6 bases). The clonotype comes from a man aged 55-75 years who had recovered from COVID-19. The DNA of the CDR3 is TGCAGCGTTGAACATGGACAGCACTATGGCTACACCTTC. Its translation: CSVEHGQHYGYTF.